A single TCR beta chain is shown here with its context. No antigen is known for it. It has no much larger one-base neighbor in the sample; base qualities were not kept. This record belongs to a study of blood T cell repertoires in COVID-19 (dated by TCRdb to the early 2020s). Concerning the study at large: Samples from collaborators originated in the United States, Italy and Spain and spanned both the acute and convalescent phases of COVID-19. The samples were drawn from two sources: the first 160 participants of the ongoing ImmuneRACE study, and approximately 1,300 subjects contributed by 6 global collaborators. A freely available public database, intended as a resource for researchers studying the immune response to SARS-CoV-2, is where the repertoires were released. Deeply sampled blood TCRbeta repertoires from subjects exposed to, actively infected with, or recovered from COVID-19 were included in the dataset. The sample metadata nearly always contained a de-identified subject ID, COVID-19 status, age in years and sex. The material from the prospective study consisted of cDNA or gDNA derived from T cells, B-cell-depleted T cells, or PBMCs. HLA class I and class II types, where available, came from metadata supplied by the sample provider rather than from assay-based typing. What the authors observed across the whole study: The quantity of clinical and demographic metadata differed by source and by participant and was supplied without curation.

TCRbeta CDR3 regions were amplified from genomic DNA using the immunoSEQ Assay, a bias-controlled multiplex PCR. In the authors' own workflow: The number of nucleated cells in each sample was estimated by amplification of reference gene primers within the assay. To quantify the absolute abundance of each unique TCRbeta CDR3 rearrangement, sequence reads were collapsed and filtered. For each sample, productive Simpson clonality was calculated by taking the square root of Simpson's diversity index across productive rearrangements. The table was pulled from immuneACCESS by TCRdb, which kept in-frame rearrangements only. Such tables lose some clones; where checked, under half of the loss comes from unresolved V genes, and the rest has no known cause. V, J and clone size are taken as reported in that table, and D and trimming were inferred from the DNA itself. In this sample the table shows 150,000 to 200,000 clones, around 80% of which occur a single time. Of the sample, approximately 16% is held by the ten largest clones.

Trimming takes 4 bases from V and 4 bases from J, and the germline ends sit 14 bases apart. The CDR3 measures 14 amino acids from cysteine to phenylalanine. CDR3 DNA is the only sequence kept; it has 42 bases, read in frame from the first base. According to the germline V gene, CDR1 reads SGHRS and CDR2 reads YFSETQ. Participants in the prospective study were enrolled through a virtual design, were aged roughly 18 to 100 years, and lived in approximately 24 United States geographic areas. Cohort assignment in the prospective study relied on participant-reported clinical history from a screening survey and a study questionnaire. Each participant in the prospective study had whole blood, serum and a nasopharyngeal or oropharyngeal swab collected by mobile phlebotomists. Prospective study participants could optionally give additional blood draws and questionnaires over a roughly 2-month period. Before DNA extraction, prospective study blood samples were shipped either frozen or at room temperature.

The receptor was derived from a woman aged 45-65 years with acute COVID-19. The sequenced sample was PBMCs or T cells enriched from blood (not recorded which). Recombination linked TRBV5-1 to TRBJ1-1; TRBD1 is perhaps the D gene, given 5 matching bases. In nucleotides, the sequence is TGCGCCAGCAGCCCCGACGGCGGGGGCACTGAAGCTTTCTTT. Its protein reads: CASSPDGGGTEAFF.